Here is one T cell receptor (beta chain) with its context. What antigen it recognizes has not been identified. No per-base quality is available; no much larger clone lies one base away. Library generation was performed with 5' RACE. Sequencing was performed on an Illumina HiSeq 2500. A second PCR of roughly 6 to 11 cycles was run with a J-beta primer mix and a sample-barcoded 5' primer. A template-switch 5' adaptor carrying 12 random nucleotides introduced a unique molecular identifier onto each TCR beta cDNA molecule. At least 2.5 million CDR3-containing paired-end reads were obtained from each sample. All of the RNA was converted into first-strand cDNA using the Mint cDNA synthesis kit, with a TRBC-specific oligonucleotide serving as the primer. All cDNA was treated with uracil-DNA glycosylase and then went through a first 18-cycle PCR with the universal primers M1SS and BC2_uni_R. Concerning the study's data processing: For normalization, 1 million high-quality reads were randomly selected from each sample, with every read carrying a distinct molecular identifier. Reads sharing molecular identifiers were discarded rather than binned into consensus sequences. MiTCR, with a Q25 quality threshold and the strictest error-elimination algorithm, was used for CDR3 identification, clonotype clustering and error correction. A nonparametric unseen species model using Euler transformation provided a lower-bound estimate of total TCR beta diversity. The raw public reads went through TCRdb reprocessing: fastp at Q25, MiXCR clone calling, in-frame beta chains kept. Rows are unified per CDR3 protein, each entry keeping the most common DNA and genes. These V and J calls originate from TCRdb's pipeline instead of the authors' own analysis. The sample table lists around 790,000 distinct CDR3 sequences, around 43% of them with a count of one. About 21% of the sample belongs to the ten largest clones.

Systemically healthy Caucasian individuals from Russia, around 39 in total and aged about 6 to 90 years, were included as donors. Around 10 milliliters of peripheral blood were collected from each donor into EDTA-treated Vacutainer tubes. Ficoll-Paque density-gradient centrifugation was used to isolate PBMCs, with at least 6.5 million per sample. Trizol reagent was used to extract total RNA from the PBMCs, yielding at least 5 micrograms per sample. The percentages of naive CD45RAhigh/CD27high T cells were determined by flow cytometry on a PBMC aliquot from every donor. In the germline V gene, CDR1 corresponds to LGHNA and CDR2 to YSLEER. Trimming costs V 1 base and J 1 base, and their ends lie 11 bases apart. The CDR3 sequence holds 15 residues, the cysteine and phenylalanine included. Only the CDR3 region is kept as DNA, spanning 45 bases read in frame from base 1. The entry originates in a study of blood T cells in healthy people across ages (dated by TCRdb to about 2015). With respect to the entire study: Template switching captured roughly one uniquely barcoded TCR beta cDNA molecule per two T cells in model experiments. Age-related changes in TCR beta repertoire diversity were measured in the study by deep sequencing normalized with unique cDNA molecular identifiers. The study analyzed two additional independent replicas of 1 million unique cDNA reads from the same blood draw for two donors, one aged 18 to 30 and one aged 80 or older. Donors were grouped into four age groups: young (average approximately 16 years), middle-aged (roughly 40), aged (around 60) and long-lived (over 80). To avoid experimental bias, donors of different ages were distributed randomly across sequencing lanes. Summary of the overall study and its limitations: Compared with the aged group, the long-lived group had more naive CD4+ T cells, fewer expanded clones and increased TCR diversity, suggesting age selection. Because donor CMV infection status was unknown, age-related changes in expanded clonotypes were potentially confounded. As age increased, observed TCR beta diversity per million T cells dropped in a roughly linear way, and a significant reduction was already evident by age approximately 40. Observed TCR beta diversity correlated strongly with the percentage of naive T cells measured by flow cytometry. Estimates of total diversity based on one million sequenced T cells were considered lower bounds and underestimates. Since profiling was done on bulk unsorted PBMCs, naive and antigen-experienced compartments could not be conclusively compared.

What was sequenced was blood. This sequence was found in a man aged 55 to 70 in good health. In this chain, TRBV4-3 is recombined with TRBJ2-7; the D segment might be TRBD1 or TRBD2, since each matches 6 bases. Here the CDR3 is given as CASSQGRDTSYEQYF. In nucleotide form, the sequence is TGCGCCAGCAGCCAAGGGCGGGACACTTCCTACGAGCAGTACTTC.